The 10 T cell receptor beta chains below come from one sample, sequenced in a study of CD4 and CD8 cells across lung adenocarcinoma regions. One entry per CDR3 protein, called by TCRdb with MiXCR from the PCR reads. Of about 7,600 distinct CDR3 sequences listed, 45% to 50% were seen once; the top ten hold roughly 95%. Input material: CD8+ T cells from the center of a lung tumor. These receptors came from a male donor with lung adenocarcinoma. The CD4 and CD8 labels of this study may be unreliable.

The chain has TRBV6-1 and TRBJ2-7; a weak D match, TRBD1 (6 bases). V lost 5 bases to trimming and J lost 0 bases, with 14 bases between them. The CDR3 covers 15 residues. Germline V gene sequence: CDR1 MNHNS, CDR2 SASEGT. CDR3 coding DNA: TGTGCCAGCAGTAGGGGACACCTTGGCTCCTACGAGCAGTACTTC. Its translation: CASSRGHLGSYEQYF.

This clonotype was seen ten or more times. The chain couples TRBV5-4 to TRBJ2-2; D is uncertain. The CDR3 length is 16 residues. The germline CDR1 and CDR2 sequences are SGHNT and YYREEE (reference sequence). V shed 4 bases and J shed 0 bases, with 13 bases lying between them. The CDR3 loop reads CASSNGFGSNTGELFF. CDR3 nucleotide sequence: TGTGCCAGCAGCAACGGGTTCGGGTCGAACACCGGGGAGCTGTTTTTT.

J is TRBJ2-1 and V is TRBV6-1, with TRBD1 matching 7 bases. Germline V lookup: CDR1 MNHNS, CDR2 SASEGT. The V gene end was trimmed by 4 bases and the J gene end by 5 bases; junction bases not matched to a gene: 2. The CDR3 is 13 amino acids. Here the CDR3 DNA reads TGTGCCAGCAGTGTGGACAGGAACAATGAGCAGTTCTTC. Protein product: CASSVDRNNEQFF.

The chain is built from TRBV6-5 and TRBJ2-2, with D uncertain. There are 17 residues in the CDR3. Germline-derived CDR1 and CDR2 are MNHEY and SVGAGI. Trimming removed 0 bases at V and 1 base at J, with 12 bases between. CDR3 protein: CASSYSFYVGNTGELFF. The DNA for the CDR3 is TGTGCCAGCAGTTACTCATTTTACGTGGGGAACACCGGGGAGCTGTTTTTT.

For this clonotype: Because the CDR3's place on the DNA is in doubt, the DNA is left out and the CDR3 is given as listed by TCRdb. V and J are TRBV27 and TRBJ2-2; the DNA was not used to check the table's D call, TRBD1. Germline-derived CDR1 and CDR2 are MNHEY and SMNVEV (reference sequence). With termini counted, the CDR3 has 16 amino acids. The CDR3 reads CASNTFGTGITGEPFF.

For the CDR3, the DNA is TGTGCCAGCAGTGAAGAATGGGGAGGCAAGTACAATGAGCAGTTCTTC. Translated: CASSEEWGGKYNEQFF. The chain recombines TRBV6-1 with TRBJ2-1, with D possibly TRBD2 on 6 matching bases. The CDR3 contains 16 residues. The germline V and J ends were trimmed by 1 base and 4 bases, with 14 bases remaining between them. The V gene's germline CDR1 is MNHNS and CDR2 SASEGT.

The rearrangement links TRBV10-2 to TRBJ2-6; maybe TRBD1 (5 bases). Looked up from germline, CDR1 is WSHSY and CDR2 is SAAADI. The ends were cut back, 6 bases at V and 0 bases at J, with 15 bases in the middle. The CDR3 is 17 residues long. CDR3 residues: CASRSAGLASGANVLTF. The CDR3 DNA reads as TGCGCCAGCAGATCCGCAGGGTTGGCCTCTGGGGCCAACGTCCTGACTTTC.

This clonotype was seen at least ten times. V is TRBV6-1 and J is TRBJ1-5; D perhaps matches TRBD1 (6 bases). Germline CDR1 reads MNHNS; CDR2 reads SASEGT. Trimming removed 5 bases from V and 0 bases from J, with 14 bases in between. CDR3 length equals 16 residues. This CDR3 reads CASSPRRTVSNQPQHF. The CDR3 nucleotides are TGTGCCAGCAGTCCCCGTCGGACAGTTAGCAATCAGCCCCAGCATTTT.

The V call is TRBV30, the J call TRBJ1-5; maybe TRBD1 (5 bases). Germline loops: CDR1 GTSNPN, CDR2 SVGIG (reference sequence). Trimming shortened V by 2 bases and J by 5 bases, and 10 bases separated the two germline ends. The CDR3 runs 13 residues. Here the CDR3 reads CAWSRDRDQPQHF. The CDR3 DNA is TGTGCCTGGAGTAGAGACAGAGATCAGCCCCAGCATTTT. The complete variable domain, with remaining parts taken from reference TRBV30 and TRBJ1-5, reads SQTIHQWPATLVQPVGSPLSLECTVEGTSNPNLYWYRQAAGRGLQLLFYSVGIGQISSEVPQNLSASRPQDRQFILSSKKLLLSDSGFYLCAWSRDRDQPQHFGDGTRLSIL.

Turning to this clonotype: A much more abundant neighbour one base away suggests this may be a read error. The CDR3 bases are TGTGCCAGCAGTCTCTTTTCTAGCGTCAATGGGCAGTTCTTC. It encodes CASSLFSSVNGQFF. The J gene is TRBJ2-1, the V gene TRBV6-1, with D maybe TRBD2 (6 bases). The germline gives CDR1 MNHNS, CDR2 SASEGT. The CDR3 loop spans 14 amino acids.